Below, 31 T cell receptor beta chains from the same sample are listed, as sequenced in a study of identical twins. TCRdb independently ran MiXCR on the 5' RACE reads; one entry per CDR3 protein. The repertoire holds some 600,000 distinct CDR3 sequences, with about 7.1% as singletons. The same sample was also used in a study of yellow fever vaccine responses in identical twins.

Source material: PBMCs. Receptors originate from a woman in her late teens or twenties in good health.

The chain recombines TRBV6-5 with TRBJ1-1; TRBD1 is a possible D gene (5 bases). Per germline, CDR1 MNHEY and CDR2 SVGAGI. The CDR3 length is 16 residues. V lost 2 bases and J lost 7, with 20 bases in between. The CDR3 DNA follows: TGTGCCAGCAGTTACCTGGGGGAGATCTACCGGAATGAAGCTTTCTTT. This translates into CASSYLGEIYRNEAFF.

This clonotype was recorded at least ten times. This rearrangement joins TRBV2 to TRBJ1-1; possible D gene TRBD1, 5 bases. V was cut by 3 bases and J by 11 bases, with 22 bases left in between. This CDR3 contains 15 residues. CDR1 SNHLY and CDR2 FYNNEI come from the germline V gene. In DNA, the CDR3 is TGTGCCAGCAGTGACGGGACGGTTGCACCCTCATGGGCTTTCTTT. Translation gives CASSDGTVAPSWAFF. Using reference TRBV2 and TRBJ1-1 for the parts outside the CDR3, the full variable domain is EPEVTQTPSHQVTQMGQEVILRCVPISNHLYFYWYRQILGQKVEFLVSFYNNEISEKSEIFDDQFSVERPDGSNFTLKIRSTKLEDSAMYFCASSDGTVAPSWAFFGQGTRLTVV.

In its sample, this clonotype was seen many times. V gene TRBV6-5 combines with J gene TRBJ2-7; 8 positions match TRBD2. V dropped 6 bases and J dropped 4; count of bases not matched to a gene: 11. CDR3 size: 15 residues. Looked up from germline, CDR1 is MNHEY and CDR2 is SVGAGI. CDR3 sequence (DNA): TGTGCCAGCAGATATACCAGGGGACTAGGTTACGAGCAGTACTTC. Its protein product is CASRYTRGLGYEQYF.

This clonotype was detected many times. This sequence joins TRBV4-2 and TRBJ2-1; D might be TRBD1 or TRBD2, each matching 7 bases. The CDR3 has 16 residues. Germline values: CDR1 LGHNA, CDR2 YNFKEQ. V was trimmed by 1 base and J by 3 bases, leaving 13 bases between them. The chain's CDR3 is CASSQVVRGGYNEQFF. As DNA, the CDR3 is TGTGCCAGCAGCCAAGTCGTCAGGGGGGGCTACAATGAGCAGTTCTTC.

This clonotype was observed many times. V usage is TRBV3-1 and J usage is TRBJ1-4, with D possibly being TRBD1 (5 bases). This CDR3 is built from 15 residues. V gave up 3 bases and J gave up 0 bases, with 8 bases separating them. Germline V gene data show CDR1 as LGHDT and CDR2 as YNNKEL (reference sequence). CDR3 residues: CASSHQQATNEKLFF. CDR3 sequence (DNA): TGTGCCAGCAGCCATCAACAGGCAACTAATGAAAAACTGTTTTTT.

This clonotype was seen many times. The chain couples TRBV12-3 or TRBV12-4 to TRBJ2-7; possibly TRBD2 for D (5 bases). The CDR3 has 13 amino acids. Trimming cost V 5 bases and J 2 bases, with 10 bases left between them. The CDR3 DNA reads as TGTGCCAGCAGTAGACCCGGGACCTACGAGCAGTACTTC. Amino acid sequence: CASSRPGTYEQYF.

At least ten counts were recorded for this clonotype. The chain employs TRBV18 and TRBJ2-3, with no clear D. This CDR3 is 13 amino acids long. Germline loops: CDR1 KGHSH, CDR2 LQKENI. V lost 6 bases and J 6 bases, leaving 13 bases between the germline ends. CDR3 region: CASSPPQEDTQYF. The DNA for the CDR3 is TGTGCCAGCTCCCCCCCGCAAGAGGATACGCAGTATTTT. The variable domain in full, with the rest retrieved from reference TRBV18 and TRBJ2-3, is NAGVMQNPRHLVRRRGQEARLRCSPMKGHSHVYWYRQLPEEGLKFMVYLQKENIIDESGMPKERFSAEFPKEGPSILRIQQVVRGDSAAYFCASSPPQEDTQYFGPGTRLTVL.

Ten or more counts support this clonotype. This chain links TRBV12-3 or TRBV12-4 with TRBJ2-1; tentative D call: TRBD1 (6 bases). V dropped 3 bases and J dropped 8 bases, with 17 bases sitting between them. This CDR3 region has 15 residues. The CDR3 here is CASSFSARYRDEQFF. The CDR3 bases are TGTGCCAGCAGTTTCTCAGCTCGCTACAGGGATGAGCAGTTCTTC.

This clonotype has at least ten counts. The CDR3 loop is CASSLSTGLNTEAFF. For the CDR3, the DNA is TGTGCCAGCAGTTTATCCACAGGGTTGAACACTGAAGCTTTCTTT. The chain recombines TRBV27 with TRBJ1-1; the D gene is possibly TRBD1 (6 bases). Germline assignment: CDR1 MNHEY and CDR2 SMNVEV (reference sequence). V lost 0 bases to trimming and J lost 0 bases, with 8 bases between them. There are 15 residues in the CDR3.

This clonotype was seen repeatedly, ten times or more. The chain is built from TRBV5-1 and TRBJ1-1; D possibly corresponds to TRBD1 (5 bases). CDR3 length equals 15 residues. Germline assignment: CDR1 SGHRS and CDR2 YFSETQ. V dropped 0 bases and J dropped 4 bases, with 13 bases sitting between them. CDR3 sequence reads: CASSLAQAGGTEAFF. The CDR3 coding sequence is TGCGCCAGCAGCTTGGCCCAGGCGGGGGGCACTGAAGCTTTCTTT.

The chain combines TRBV4-2 with TRBJ2-1, with TRBD1 matching 8 bases. The CDR3 spans 18 residues. Germline V gene sequence: CDR1 LGHNA, CDR2 YNFKEQ. V trimming: 8 bases; J trimming: 1 base; junction bases outside the gene matches: 16. The DNA of the CDR3 is TGTGCCAGCGGCCCGCGGGACAGGTGCTTCGGGTCCTACAATGAGCAGTTCTTC. It yields the protein CASGPRDRCFGSYNEQFF.

This clonotype was picked up many times. V gene TRBV12-3 or TRBV12-4 combines with J gene TRBJ2-2; D is ambiguous. V was clipped by 6 bases and J by 5 bases, with 10 bases between them. CDR3 length equals 13 residues. CDR3 in amino acids: CASSQATTGELFF. CDR3 nucleotides: TGTGCCAGCAGCCAGGCCACAACCGGGGAGCTGTTTTTT.

This clonotype was detected only a few times. The chain has TRBV12-3 or TRBV12-4 and TRBJ2-3; no clear D. Trimming left V 6 bases short and J 4 bases short, with 20 bases between. The CDR3 totals 16 residues. The CDR3 nucleotides read TGTGCCAGCAGGGAATCGGCCGAGTTAAATGCAGATACGCAGTATTTT. The encoded protein is CASRESAELNADTQYF.

V and J are TRBV7-2 and TRBJ1-2; 8 positions match TRBD1. Germline values: CDR1 SGHTA, CDR2 FQGNSA. After removal of 1 base from V and 5 bases from J, the junction contained 9 bases not matched to a gene. CDR3 length: 16 residues. The CDR3 bases are TGTGCCAGCAGCTTAGACACAGGGGGTCAAGTATATGGCTACACCTTC. This gives the protein CASSLDTGGQVYGYTF.

This clonotype was picked up many times. The rearrangement uses TRBV5-1 and TRBJ1-3; D gene ambiguous. The V end was cut by 4 bases, the J end by 0 bases, with 11 bases between. Germline-derived CDR1 and CDR2 are SGHRS and YFSETQ. The CDR3 has 15 residues. For the CDR3, the DNA is TGCGCCAGCAGCGAGGGTAGGAGCTCTGGAAACACCATATATTTT. Encoded protein: CASSEGRSSGNTIYF.

This clonotype was seen many times. The chain carries TRBV28 and TRBJ2-2; TRBD2 aligns across 14 bases. Germline V gives CDR1 MDHEN, CDR2 SYDVKM. CDR3 length equals 18 residues. V was pared by 5 bases and J by 0 bases, with 5 bases of the junction left unmatched. Written as DNA, the CDR3 is TGTGCCAGCAGTCCTGGGACTAGCGGGGGCCCGAACACCGGGGAGCTGTTTTTT. Its translation is CASSPGTSGGPNTGELFF.

The sample holds many counts of this clonotype. The chain combines TRBV3-1 with TRBJ2-2; 10 bases are a match to TRBD2. The germline CDR1 and CDR2 sequences are LGHDT and YNNKEL (reference sequence). The CDR3 has 17 amino acids. Unmatched junction bases numbered 7, after V lost 2 bases and J lost 4 bases. The CDR3: CASSQYSSSGGTGELFF. The CDR3 nucleotides are TGTGCCAGCAGCCAATACAGCTCTAGCGGGGGCACCGGGGAGCTGTTTTTT.

This clonotype was seen at least ten times. The V call is TRBV12-3 or TRBV12-4, the J call TRBJ2-5; possibly TRBD2 for D (6 bases). The CDR3 runs 13 residues. The V end was cut by 8 bases, the J end by 5 bases, with 15 bases between. In nucleotides, the CDR3 is TGTGCCAGCGGCCTTCACCGGGGGGAGACCCAGTACTTC. Amino acids: CASGLHRGETQYF.

The CDR3 is CASSPGHGSYEQYF. The CDR3 DNA follows: TGTGCCAGCAGTCCGGGCCATGGTTCCTACGAGCAGTACTTC. This chain links TRBV6-1 with TRBJ2-7; unclear D gene. Trimming shortened V by 5 bases and J by 1 base, and 12 bases separated the two germline ends. The CDR3 length is 14 residues. Germline values: CDR1 MNHNS, CDR2 SASEGT.

This clonotype was observed a few times. V gene TRBV20-1 combines with J gene TRBJ2-7; 8 nucleotides align to TRBD1. The CDR3 length is 15 residues. The trim removed 6 bases at V and 0 bases at J, leaving 10 bases unmatched. CDR1 is DFQATT and CDR2 is SNEGSKA in the germline V gene (reference sequence). CDR3 sequence: CSAPVDRDLSYEQYV. The CDR3 DNA reads as TGCAGTGCCCCCGTGGACAGGGACCTCTCCTACGAGCAGTACGTC.

The chain joins TRBV3-1 to TRBJ2-5, with TRBD2 matching 9 bases. The CDR3 has 18 residues. V lost 3 bases to trimming and J lost 4 bases; unmatched junction nucleotides: 15. Germline values: CDR1 LGHDT, CDR2 YNNKEL (reference sequence). The DNA of the CDR3 is TGTGCCAGCAGCCAGGACGCCCCGTGGCTAGCGGGGACAGAGACCCAGTACTTC. This codes for CASSQDAPWLAGTETQYF.

This clonotype was counted between two and nine times. This chain uses TRBV3-1 with TRBJ2-1, with 10 positions matching TRBD2. With V trimmed by 0 bases and J by 7 bases, 15 bases remained unmatched. Germline values: CDR1 LGHDT, CDR2 YNNKEL (reference sequence). This CDR3 contains 19 residues. The CDR3 nucleotides are TGTGCCAGCAGCCAAGATTGGCTAGCGGGGGTCAGTACAGAAAATGAGCAGTTCTTC. It codes for CASSQDWLAGVSTENEQFF.

This clonotype was seen ten or more times. The rearrangement joins TRBV12-3 or TRBV12-4 to TRBJ1-2; TRBD1 aligns across 7 bases. The CDR3 has 14 residues. The V gene end was trimmed by 5 bases and the J gene end by 1 base; junction bases not matched to a gene: 4. Here the CDR3 reads CASSKGQFNYGYTF. CDR3 DNA sequence: TGTGCCAGCAGTAAGGGACAGTTTAACTATGGCTACACCTTC.

The chain combines TRBV12-3 or TRBV12-4 with TRBJ2-1, with 10 bases aligning to TRBD2. J lost 15 bases, V lost 0 bases, and 11 bases had no gene match. This CDR3 spans 15 amino acids. CDR3 amino acids: CASSLAPLAGAWLFF. CDR3 bases: TGTGCCAGCAGTTTAGCTCCCCTAGCGGGGGCCTGGCTGTTCTTC.

The CDR3, as DNA: TGTGCCACCAGCAGAGTTCGGTTGGATGAGCAGTTCTTC. It is translated as CATSRVRLDEQFF. The chain links TRBV15 to TRBJ2-1; no reliable D call. Trimming pared 1 base from V and 8 bases from J, leaving 9 bases between. Germline CDR1 is LNHNV and CDR2 is YYDKDF (reference sequence). The CDR3 spans 13 residues.

The chain recombines TRBV6-5 with TRBJ2-7; possibly TRBD1 for D (5 bases). The CDR3 length is 15 residues. Germline CDR1 MNHEY, CDR2 SVGAGI. The germline V and J ends were trimmed by 2 bases and 2 bases, with 13 bases remaining between them. CDR3 sequence reads: CASSYGTGPAYEQYF. CDR3 DNA: TGTGCCAGCAGTTACGGTACAGGTCCCGCCTACGAGCAGTACTTC.

At least ten counts were recorded for this clonotype. The chain couples TRBV5-1 to TRBJ2-5; 9 bases line up with TRBD2. Germline V gene data show CDR1 as SGHRS and CDR2 as YFSETQ. This CDR3 comprises 14 residues. Trimming took 3 bases from V and 2 from J; bases not matched to a gene: 2. The CDR3 region is CASSSTSGQETQYF. The CDR3 DNA reads as TGCGCCAGCAGCTCGACTAGCGGACAAGAGACCCAGTACTTC. Full variable domain (missing parts from reference TRBV5-1 and TRBJ2-5): KAGVTQTPRYLIKTRGQQVTLSCSPISGHRSVSWYQQTPGQGLQFLFEYFSETQRNKGNFPGRFSGRQFSNSRSEMNVSTLELGDSALYLCASSSTSGQETQYFGPGTRLLVL.

This clonotype has only a few counts. V usage is TRBV2 and J usage is TRBJ1-1, with a tentative D call TRBD1 (6 bases). The CDR3 runs 13 residues. Germline CDR1 SNHLY, CDR2 FYNNEI. The V end was cut by 6 bases, the J end by 4 bases, with 12 bases between. The DNA for the CDR3 is TGTGCCAGCAGACACAGGGTTGTCACTGAAGCTTTCTTT. Translating it yields CASRHRVVTEAFF. Filled out from reference TRBV2 and TRBJ1-1, the complete variable domain reads EPEVTQTPSHQVTQMGQEVILRCVPISNHLYFYWYRQILGQKVEFLVSFYNNEISEKSEIFDDQFSVERPDGSNFTLKIRSTKLEDSAMYFCASRHRVVTEAFFGQGTRLTVV.

This clonotype was seen ten or more times. The chain is built from TRBV21-1 and TRBJ1-5. TRBV21-1 is listed as a pseudogene. The CDR3 has 18 residues. The CDR3 bases are TGTGCCAGCAGCAAATGGGGGAGGGAGGACGAGAACAATCAGCCCCAGCATTTT. It yields the protein CASSKWGREDENNQPQHF.

The V call is TRBV5-5, the J call TRBJ2-5; possibly TRBD1 or TRBD2 for D (7 bases each). The ends were cut back, 2 bases at V and 5 bases at J, with 16 bases in the middle. This CDR3 spans 15 amino acids. Germline V gene sequence: CDR1 SGHKS, CDR2 YYEKEE (reference sequence). The CDR3 nucleotides are TGTGCCAGCAGCTTCGGCAGGGGGGAGGGTGAGACCCAGTACTTC. Translated: CASSFGRGEGETQYF.

Worth noting for this clonotype: A read error may be the cause here, since a much bigger clone is one base away. J is TRBJ2-1 and V is TRBV6-5; 11 bases align to TRBD2. In germline, CDR1 is MNHEY, CDR2 SVGAGI. The CDR3 is 18 residues long. CDR3 nucleotides: TGTGCCTGCAGTTACTCGCGGATAGCGGGAGGGCCCTACAATGAGCAGTTCTTC. Translating it yields CACSYSRIAGGPYNEQFF.